What follows are 19 T cell receptor beta chains derived from one specimen sequenced in a study of blood T cell repertoires in COVID-19. Repertoires were generated with immunoSEQ multiplex PCR, while TCRdb's copy carries only in-frame clones and drops some. The sample shows 240,000 or so clones, 82% of them seen only once. The material sequenced was peripheral blood. Receptor source: a woman in her fifties or sixties with active or convalescent COVID-19.

V and J are TRBV3-1 (or the pseudogene TRBV3-2) and TRBJ2-7, with TRBD1 as a possible D gene (5 bases). Germline-derived CDR1 and CDR2 are LGHDT and YNNKEL (reference sequence). CDR3 length: 14 amino acids. V shed 1 base and J shed 4 bases, with 11 bases lying between them. CDR3 amino acids: CASSQAGSRYEQYF. The CDR3 bases are TGTGCCAGCAGCCAAGCAGGGTCAAGGTACGAGCAGTACTTC.

The chain employs TRBV6-5 and TRBJ1-2; 9 bases align to TRBD1. There are 15 residues in the CDR3. The J segment lost 6 bases and the V segment lost 6 bases, leaving 11 bases of the junction unmatched. Germline V gene lookup returns CDR1 MNHEY and CDR2 SVGAGI. CDR3 nucleotide sequence: TGTGCCAGCAGGTCCGGGACAGGGAGGGTTAATGGCTACACCTTC. Translated, it gives CASRSGTGRVNGYTF.

CDR3: CASASIPGTQYF. CDR3 coding DNA: TGTGCCAGCGCCAGTATACCGGGGACCCAGTACTTC. The chain has TRBV3-1 (or the pseudogene TRBV3-2) and TRBJ2-5; D uncertain. The CDR3 contains 12 residues. Germline CDR1 LGHDT, CDR2 YNNKEL (reference sequence). Between the trimmed V and J ends, which lost 8 bases and 7 bases, there was a span of 14 bases.

This chain uses TRBV12-3 or TRBV12-4 with TRBJ2-3; D is undetermined. Trimming cost V 0 bases and J 3 bases, with 4 bases left between them. The CDR3 loop spans 13 amino acids. CDR3 amino acids: CASSLAQTDTQYF. The CDR3 bases are TGTGCCAGCAGTTTAGCGCAGACAGATACGCAGTATTTT.

The CDR3: CASSLGSGQGNYGYTF. DNA for the CDR3: TGTGCCAGCAGCCTAGGGAGCGGACAGGGAAACTATGGCTACACCTTC. J is TRBJ1-2 and V is TRBV7-9; 8 nucleotides line up with TRBD1. This CDR3 comprises 16 residues. V dropped 5 bases and J dropped 2; count of bases not matched to a gene: 10. Looked up from germline, CDR1 is SEHNR and CDR2 is FQNEAQ (reference sequence).

With respect to this clone: This same CDR3 is encoded by further DNA sequences in the sample. V and J are TRBV3-1 (or the pseudogene TRBV3-2) and TRBJ2-5, with 8 positions matching TRBD1. The CDR3 contains 14 residues. J gave up 2 bases and V 1 base, and 0 bases lay outside the gene matches. Germline V gene data show CDR1 as LGHDT and CDR2 as YNNKEL (reference sequence). The CDR3 spells CASSQGDRQETQYF. DNA of the CDR3: TGTGCCAGCAGCCAAGGGGACAGGCAAGAGACCCAGTACTTC.

The rearrangement joins TRBV19 to TRBJ2-5, with TRBD2 identical over 10 bases. Trimming at V came to 5 bases and at J to 2 bases, leaving 8 bases not matched to a gene. Germline V gives CDR1 LNHDA, CDR2 SQIVND (reference sequence). This CDR3 is 16 amino acids long. The CDR3 spells CASSVASGGHQETQYF. The DNA of the CDR3 is TGTGCCAGTAGTGTTGCTAGCGGGGGCCATCAAGAGACCCAGTACTTC.

The chain employs TRBV20-1 and TRBJ2-3; perhaps TRBD2 as D (5 bases). Germline-derived CDR1 and CDR2 are DFQATT and SNEGSKA (reference sequence). This CDR3 is built from 16 residues. Trimming took off 3 bases at V and 0 bases at J, with 16 bases between the two ends. The CDR3 protein is CSASNRAASSTDTQYF. The CDR3 nucleotides read TGCAGTGCTAGTAATCGAGCGGCCTCTAGCACAGATACGCAGTATTTT.

This chain links TRBV7-2 with TRBJ1-3; 7 positions agree with TRBD1. This CDR3 region has 16 residues. V shed 5 bases, J shed 0 bases, and the junction held 7 bases outside the gene matches. The germline CDR1 and CDR2 sequences are SGHTA and FQGNSA. Here the CDR3 DNA reads TGTGCCAGCAGCGAGGGACAGCCCCTCTCTGGAAACACCATATATTTT. It specifies CASSEGQPLSGNTIYF.

This clone was picked up a small number of times. The chain employs TRBV5-1 and TRBJ1-5; D is unresolved. Germline V lookup: CDR1 SGHRS, CDR2 YFSETQ. The CDR3 spans 13 residues. Trimming pared 1 base from V and 0 bases from J, leaving 2 bases between. CDR3 bases: TGCGCCAGCAGCTTGTATAGCAATCAGCCCCAGCATTTT. Its translation is CASSLYSNQPQHF.

This clone showed up just once. V and J are TRBV25-1 and TRBJ1-2; 7 bases match TRBD1. Trimming took 3 bases from V and 4 from J; bases not matched to a gene: 5. CDR1 and CDR2 from the germline V gene are MGHDK and SYGVNS. This CDR3 is 14 amino acids long. The DNA of the CDR3 is TGTGCCAGCAGTGATCGACAGGGAAGCTATGGCTACACCTTC. Translating it yields CASSDRQGSYGYTF.

The chain couples TRBV29-1 to TRBJ2-5; 10 positions agree with TRBD1. This CDR3 region has 14 residues. Germline loops: CDR1 SQVTM, CDR2 ANQGSEA. Trimming took 5 bases from V and 5 from J; bases not matched to a gene: 8. CDR3 coding DNA: TGCAGCGTTTGGACAGGGGGAGGGTGGGAGACCCAGTACTTC. Encoded protein: CSVWTGGGWETQYF.

The chain combines TRBV19 with TRBJ1-6; 10 positions agree with TRBD1. Germline CDR1 LNHDA, CDR2 SQIVND (reference sequence). Germline trimming cut 6 bases from V and 10 bases from J; bases unmatched to any gene: 9. CDR3 size: 15 residues. This CDR3 is CASRPGQGFGSPLHF. In DNA, the CDR3 is TGTGCCAGTAGACCGGGACAGGGGTTTGGATCACCCCTCCACTTT.

J is TRBJ2-5 and V is TRBV7-2, with 10 bases fitting TRBD1. Trimming cost V 0 bases and J 1 base; bases outside gene matches: 5. The CDR3 has 17 residues. Germline CDR1 SGHTA, CDR2 FQGNSA. The CDR3 is CASSLASGQGSQETQYF. CDR3 DNA sequence: TGTGCCAGCAGCTTAGCTTCGGGACAGGGGTCCCAAGAGACCCAGTACTTC.

V is TRBV25-1 and J is TRBJ1-2, with a weak D call TRBD1 (6 bases). The CDR3 has 14 amino acids. From germline, CDR1 is MGHDK and CDR2 SYGVNS. The V and J ends lost 5 bases and 4 bases respectively, with 14 bases between them. The CDR3 DNA is TGTGCCAGCAGTATCCCAGGGGTTTCCTATGGCTACACCTTC. Translating it yields CASSIPGVSYGYTF.

J is TRBJ2-7 and V is TRBV7-6, with a possible D match to TRBD1 (6 bases). Between the trimmed V and J ends, which lost 4 bases and 3 bases, there was a span of 10 bases. Germline V gives CDR1 SGHVS, CDR2 FNYEAQ. The CDR3 extends over 13 amino acids. CDR3 in amino acids: CASSYSGDYEQYF. In DNA form, the CDR3 reads TGTGCCAGCAGCTACTCAGGGGACTACGAGCAGTACTTC.

The chain employs TRBV29-1 and TRBJ2-5, with a possible D match to TRBD1 (5 bases). Deletions cut 3 bases from V and 4 bases from J, with 9 bases between. The CDR3 runs to 12 residues. The germline V gene has CDR1 SQVTM and CDR2 ANQGSEA. DNA for the CDR3: TGCAGCGTTGAGACAGTCGGAGAGACCCAGTACTTC. Translating it yields CSVETVGETQYF.

V usage is TRBV2 and J usage is TRBJ1-4, with TRBD1 identical over 10 bases. Germline assignment: CDR1 SNHLY and CDR2 FYNNEI. The CDR3 spans 16 residues. Unmatched junction bases numbered 8, after V lost 6 bases and J lost 4 bases. In DNA form, the CDR3 reads TGTGCCAGCAGAAGACAGGGGGCGCGAAATAATGAAAAACTGTTTTTT. As protein: CASRRQGARNNEKLFF. The full variable domain, rest sourced from reference TRBV2 and TRBJ1-4, is EPEVTQTPSHQVTQMGQEVILRCVPISNHLYFYWYRQILGQKVEFLVSFYNNEISEKSEIFDDQFSVERPDGSNFTLKIRSTKLEDSAMYFCASRRQGARNNEKLFFGSGTQLSVL.

This chain joins TRBV7-9 and TRBJ1-1; D ambiguous. V dropped 5 bases and J dropped 6 bases, with 4 bases sitting between them. CDR3 size: 10 residues. Germline V gene data show CDR1 as SEHNR and CDR2 as FQNEAQ (reference sequence). CDR3 nucleotides: TGTGCCAGCAGCCCCGCTGAAGCTTTCTTT. Translated: CASSPAEAFF.